The rows below give T cell receptor beta chains drawn from one sample of a study of sequential checkpoint blockade in melanoma. Clones were sequenced by immunoSEQ multiplex PCR, and TCRdb holds only the in-frame ones, with some missing. The table shows under 20,000 clones, with more than 65% occurring only once. The source was CD8+ T cells sorted from blood (inferred from file names), collected from a patient given nivolumab and ipilimumab in sequence. These receptors were taken from a human donor with melanoma. The CDR3 runs from the conserved cysteine through the conserved F or W. A D gene is named only where the DNA matches it firmly. Clone size, where shown, is once, few, many, or a class for clones that have expanded.

clone_size,j_call,v_call,d_call,cdr3_aa,cdr3_nt
.,TRBJ2-7,TRBV10-3,.,CAISEALYEQYF,TGTGCCATCAGTGAAGCCCTCTACGAGCAGTACTTC
.,TRBJ2-2,TRBV18,.,CASFDSANTGELFF,TGTGCCAGCTTCGACAGCGCGAACACCGGGGAGCTGTTTTTT
.,TRBJ2-1,TRBV27,TRBD2,CASSPGLAGNEQFF,TGTGCCAGCAGCCCGGGACTAGCGGGAAACGAGCAGTTCTTC
.,TRBJ2-1,TRBV19,.,CASSYTNYNEQFF,TGTGCCAGTAGTTATACTAACTACAATGAGCAGTTCTTC
.,TRBJ2-7,TRBV4-2,TRBD1,CASGLTGGRDEQYF,TGTGCCAGCGGCCTAACAGGGGGCCGGGACGAGCAGTACTTC
few,TRBJ1-1,TRBV7-6,.,CASSEGHGNTEAFF,TGTGCCAGCAGCGAGGGACACGGGAACACTGAAGCTTTCTTT
few,TRBJ2-2,TRBV30,.,CAWSVRRAGTGELFF,TGTGCCTGGAGTGTCCGCAGGGCAGGCACCGGGGAGCTGTTTTTT
.,TRBJ2-2,TRBV7-6,.,CASTTGTGELFF,TGTGCCAGCACCACAGGGACCGGGGAGCTGTTTTTT
.,TRBJ2-7,TRBV7-9,TRBD1,CASSRTAGGGYEQYF,TGTGCCAGCAGCCGAACTGCAGGGGGCGGCTACGAGCAGTACTTC
.,TRBJ2-1,TRBV27,TRBD2,CASSPRTSGYSYNEQFF,TGTGCCAGCAGTCCACGGACTAGCGGGTACTCCTACAATGAGCAGTTCTTC
.,TRBJ2-7,TRBV7-9,TRBD1,CASSLDRGAHYEQYF,TGTGCCAGCAGCTTGGACAGGGGGGCCCACTACGAGCAGTACTTC
.,TRBJ2-3,TRBV15,TRBD2,CATSRVAGGGADTQYF,TGTGCCACCAGCAGAGTAGCGGGAGGAGGAGCAGATACGCAGTATTTT
.,TRBJ2-1,TRBV10-1,TRBD1,CASSGDRGFNEQFF,TGCGCCAGCAGCGGGGACAGGGGATTCAATGAGCAGTTCTTC
.,TRBJ1-6,TRBV4-1,.,CASSQGGQFNSPLHF,TGCGCCAGCAGCCAAGGAGGGCAGTTTAATTCACCCCTCCACTTT
.,TRBJ2-1,TRBV7-2,.,CASSLTLVSGNEQFF,TGTGCCAGCAGCTTGACGTTAGTAAGCGGCAATGAGCAGTTCTTC
.,TRBJ1-2,TRBV7-9,TRBD1,CASSLEDRIYGYTF,TGTGCCAGCAGCTTAGAGGACAGGATTTATGGCTACACCTTC
.,TRBJ1-6,TRBV2,TRBD1,CASSRDRVGSPLHF,TGTGCCAGCAGCCGAGACAGGGTCGGGTCACCCCTCCACTTT
.,TRBJ1-3,TRBV27,.,CASSFDPRRDTIYF,TGTGCCAGCAGTTTCGACCCTCGACGGGACACCATATATTTT
.,TRBJ2-7,TRBV9,.,CASSHYKATFPYEQYF,TGTGCCAGCAGCCACTATAAGGCTACCTTCCCCTACGAGCAGTACTTC
.,TRBJ2-1,TRBV27,TRBD2,CASSFQREYNEQFF,TGTGCCAGCAGTTTCCAGCGGGAATACAATGAGCAGTTCTTC
.,TRBJ1-1,TRBV9,TRBD1,CASSAPIGQGSGNTEAFF,TGTGCCAGCAGCGCCCCCATAGGACAGGGGTCGGGGAACACTGAAGCTTTCTTT
.,TRBJ2-3,TRBV15,.,CATSRDNREIADTQYF,TGTGCCACCAGCAGAGATAACAGGGAAATCGCAGATACGCAGTATTTT
once,TRBJ2-1,TRBV6-4,.,CASSAADGYNEQFF,TGTGCCAGCAGTGCAGCGGATGGATACAATGAGCAGTTCTTC
.,TRBJ1-5,TRBV5-8,.,CASSLGLLQTSGGNQPQHF,TGTGCCAGCAGCCTAGGACTCCTCCAAACCTCAGGGGGCAATCAGCCCCAGCATTTT
.,TRBJ2-7,TRBV27,TRBD1,CASSSGTGGAEQYF,TGTGCCAGCAGTTCCGGGACAGGGGGCGCCGAGCAGTACTTC
few,TRBJ2-5,TRBV13,.,CASSQVGAQETQYF,TGTGCCAGCAGCCAGGTAGGGGCCCAGGAGACCCAGTACTTC
.,TRBJ1-1,TRBV19,.,CASSGGAGAFF,TGTGCCAGTAGTGGGGGCGCTGGGGCTTTCTTT
once,TRBJ1-1,TRBV13,.,CASSLGRDWGTEAFF,TGTGCCAGCAGCTTAGGACGGGACTGGGGCACTGAAGCTTTCTTT
few,TRBJ2-1,TRBV6-4,.,CASSDGPPDNEQFF,TGTGCCAGCAGTGACGGGCCTCCAGACAATGAGCAGTTCTTC
.,TRBJ1-6,TRBV6-5,.,CASSYGRGSSPLHF,TGTGCCAGCAGTTACGGCAGAGGTAGTTCACCCCTCCACTTT
.,TRBJ2-7,TRBV5-4,TRBD1,CASSFGTGTYEQYF,TGTGCCAGCAGCTTCGGGACAGGGACTTACGAGCAGTACTTC
few,TRBJ2-3,TRBV9,.,CASSVVGGADTQYF,TGTGCCAGCAGCGTAGTAGGGGGTGCAGATACGCAGTATTTT
.,TRBJ2-7,TRBV28,TRBD2,CASSFPRAGGRSYEQYF,TGTGCCAGCAGTTTCCCCCGAGCGGGAGGCCGCTCCTACGAGCAGTACTTC
.,TRBJ1-4,TRBV4-3,TRBD1,CASSQGPGQGRGEKLFF,TGCGCCAGCAGCCAAGGGCCGGGACAGGGGAGAGGTGAAAAACTGTTTTTT
.,TRBJ2-7,TRBV30,TRBD1,CAWSVTRGSYEQYF,TGTGCCTGGAGTGTAACCAGGGGGTCCTACGAGCAGTACTTC
.,TRBJ2-4,TRBV6-1,.,CASTPGVAKNIQYF,TGTGCCAGCACCCCAGGGGTAGCCAAAAACATTCAGTACTTC
.,TRBJ2-2,TRBV10-3,TRBD2,CAIKPGGSGELFF,TGTGCCATCAAACCGGGGGGTTCCGGGGAGCTGTTTTTT
.,TRBJ2-3,TRBV30,TRBD2,CAWTPASGVRSF,TGTGCCTGGACCCCGGCTAGCGGGGTTCGTTCTTTT
.,TRBJ1-5,TRBV7-9,.,CASSPSGQPQHF,TGTGCCAGCAGCCCCTCGGGTCAGCCCCAGCATTTT
.,TRBJ2-7,TRBV28,.,CASSFTELVPYEQYF,TGTGCCAGCAGTTTTACGGAGTTAGTGCCCTACGAGCAGTACTTC
.,TRBJ1-5,TRBV6-5,.,CASHSPPYQPQHF,TGTGCCAGCCACTCACCCCCTTATCAGCCCCAGCATTTT
.,TRBJ1-4,TRBV28,.,CASSGDQGFNEKLFF,TGTGCCAGCAGTGGTGATCAGGGGTTCAATGAAAAACTGTTTTTT
.,TRBJ2-7,TRBV15,.,CATSRDSSYEQYF,TGTGCCACCAGCAGAGATAGCTCCTACGAGCAGTACTTC
.,TRBJ2-2,TRBV4-2,TRBD2,CASSEVGYGGGPNTGELFF,TGTGCCAGCAGCGAAGTAGGGTATGGCGGGGGGCCGAACACCGGGGAGCTGTTTTTT
.,TRBJ2-5,TRBV2,.,CASIGGQQYF,TGTGCCAGCATAGGCGGGCAGCAGTACTTC
.,TRBJ2-1,TRBV7-2,TRBD1,CASSFNQGAYNEQFF,TGTGCCAGCAGCTTTAACCAGGGGGCCTACAATGAGCAGTTCTTC
few,TRBJ2-7,TRBV7-2,.,CASSTEFYDEQYF,TGTGCCAGCAGCACTGAATTCTATGACGAGCAGTACTTC
once,TRBJ2-3,TRBV7-9,.,CASSLAGGAYSTDTQYF,TGTGCCAGCAGCTTGGCCGGCGGGGCGTATAGCACAGATACGCAGTATTTT
few,TRBJ2-1,TRBV19,TRBD1,CASSTGTGPNEQFF,TGTGCCAGTAGTACCGGGACAGGTCCCAATGAGCAGTTCTTC
.,TRBJ2-7,TRBV2,TRBD1,CASSAGTGAYEQYF,TGTGCCAGCAGTGCCGGGACAGGGGCCTACGAGCAGTACTTC